These 23 T cell receptor beta chains came from one sample sequenced in a study of beta chain features in type 1 diabetes. No antigen is known for these receptors. General observations from the study: A moderate, significant TCRB CDR3 shortening appeared in type 1 diabetes across four CD4+ subsets.

cDNA synthesis used the whole RNA isolate, giving expressed TCRB sequences. Measured with immunoSEQ multiplex PCR; TCRdb has only the in-frame clones, and not every one. This table has about 650,000 clones, around 12% appearing once. Source material: naive CD4+ T cells from blood. The receptor source for this set is a man aged 25-45 years with type 1 diabetes.

The chain combines TRBV5-1 with TRBJ2-1; D call uncertain. The germline V gene has CDR1 SGHRS and CDR2 YFSETQ. This CDR3 is 14 amino acids long. Trimming took 6 bases from V and 3 from J, leaving 13 bases between them. CDR3 sequence: CASTAAQIYNEQFF. CDR3 DNA sequence: TGCGCCAGCACGGCAGCACAGATCTACAATGAGCAGTTCTTC. The whole variable domain, remainder taken from reference TRBV5-1 and TRBJ2-1, is KAGVTQTPRYLIKTRGQQVTLSCSPISGHRSVSWYQQTPGQGLQFLFEYFSETQRNKGNFPGRFSGRQFSNSRSEMNVSTLELGDSALYLCASTAAQIYNEQFFGPGTRLTVL.

This clone was seen only a few times. The V call is TRBV25-1, the J call TRBJ1-6, with a tentative D call TRBD1 (6 bases). V lost 3 bases, J lost 5 bases, and 17 bases lay in between. Germline lookup yields CDR1 MGHDK and CDR2 SYGVNS. The CDR3 runs 17 residues. CDR3 bases: TGTGCCAGCAGTGAGGACGATGGAGGACAGCATAATTCACCCCTCCACTTT. Translated, it gives CASSEDDGGQHNSPLHF.

This chain connects TRBV9 to TRBJ2-1, with D possibly being TRBD2 (5 bases). Trimming left V 0 bases short and J 0 bases short, with 13 bases between. CDR1 is SGDLS and CDR2 is YYNGEE in the germline V gene. The CDR3 runs to 17 residues. The CDR3: CASSVGTGKNSYNEQFF. CDR3 in DNA: TGTGCCAGCAGCGTAGGCACGGGGAAGAACTCCTACAATGAGCAGTTCTTC.

J is TRBJ1-6 and V is TRBV7-9; D is unclear. Germline V gene lookup returns CDR1 SEHNR and CDR2 FQNEAQ (reference sequence). The CDR3 is made up of 14 amino acids. The germline V and J ends were trimmed by 1 base and 8 bases, with 9 bases remaining between them. Here the CDR3 reads CASSLEGLHSPLHF. The CDR3 DNA is TGTGCCAGCAGCTTAGAGGGCTTACATTCACCCCTCCACTTT.

The gene calls are TRBV27 and TRBJ1-5; D possibly corresponds to TRBD1 (6 bases). Trimming shortened V by 11 bases and J by 4 bases, and 12 bases separated the two germline ends. The CDR3 extends over 12 amino acids. Germline CDR1 and CDR2: MNHEY and SMNVEV (reference sequence). The CDR3 region has the DNA TGTGCCGGGGGGCTAAGGAATCAGCCCCAGCATTTT. Its protein is CAGGLRNQPQHF.

This clone was counted between two and nine times. V is TRBV7-9 and J is TRBJ2-5; tentative D call: TRBD2 (6 bases). The CDR3 is 15 residues long. V lost 1 base, J lost 4 bases, and 13 bases lay in between. Germline CDR1 and CDR2: SEHNR and FQNEAQ (reference sequence). In DNA form, the CDR3 reads TGTGCCAGCAGCTTAGTAGGGCGGGAACCAGAGACCCAGTACTTC. Translated, it gives CASSLVGREPETQYF.

V gene TRBV5-1 combines with J gene TRBJ2-2, with 8 bases identical to TRBD1. The CDR3 covers 15 residues. After removal of 3 bases from V and 1 base from J, the junction contained 2 bases not matched to a gene. Per germline, CDR1 SGHRS and CDR2 YFSETQ. The CDR3 region is CASSSGTGNTGELFF. The CDR3 coding sequence is TGCGCCAGCAGCTCCGGGACAGGGAACACCGGGGAGCTGTTTTTT.

This chain joins TRBV7-2 and TRBJ2-1; TRBD2 matches at 7 bases. The CDR3 is 14 residues long. After removal of 0 bases from V and 10 bases from J, the junction contained 6 bases not matched to a gene. In germline, CDR1 is SGHTA, CDR2 FQGNSA. CDR3 coding DNA: TGTGCCAGCAGCTTAGCAAAAAGAGCGGGGGAGCAGTTCTTC. Translation: CASSLAKRAGEQFF. Full variable domain (remainder filled in from reference TRBV7-2 and TRBJ2-1): GAGVSQSPSNKVTEKGKDVELRCDPISGHTALYWYRQSLGQGLEFLIYFQGNSAPDKSGLPSDRFSAERTGGSVSTLTIQRTQQEDSAVYLCASSLAKRAGEQFFGPGTRLTVL.

The chain has TRBV7-9 and TRBJ2-7; the D gene is possibly TRBD2 (6 bases). Deletions cut 5 bases from V and 6 bases from J, with 23 bases between. Germline assignment: CDR1 SEHNR and CDR2 FQNEAQ (reference sequence). There are 16 residues in the CDR3. The CDR3 here is CASSRTYPALEGEQYF. The DNA of the CDR3 is TGTGCCAGCAGCAGAACTTACCCGGCCTTGGAGGGCGAGCAGTACTTC.

The J gene is TRBJ1-2, the V gene TRBV30, with no clear D. The germline V gene has CDR1 GTSNPN and CDR2 SVGIG (reference sequence). Trimming took off 4 bases at V and 0 bases at J, with 6 bases between the two ends. This CDR3 is built from 12 residues. The CDR3 sequence: CAWTQSNYGYTF. The CDR3 nucleotides read TGTGCCTGGACCCAGTCTAACTATGGCTACACCTTC.

V gene TRBV7-9 combines with J gene TRBJ2-1; D is unclear. V lost 1 base and J 0 bases, leaving 7 bases between the germline ends. The length of the CDR3 is 15 residues. Germline CDR1 is SEHNR and CDR2 is FQNEAQ (reference sequence). CDR3 DNA: TGTGCCAGCAGCTTAGGGCCGATCTCCTACAATGAGCAGTTCTTC. Translating gives CASSLGPISYNEQFF.

This clone turned up a few times. The CDR3 DNA is TGTGCCAGCAGCTTAGTCAGGGGGCCCTACGAGCAGTACTTC. It codes for CASSLVRGPYEQYF. The chain couples TRBV7-2 to TRBJ2-7; TRBD1 aligns across 8 bases. From germline, CDR1 is SGHTA and CDR2 FQGNSA. The CDR3 covers 14 residues. The J segment lost 2 bases and the V segment lost 1 base, leaving 1 base of the junction unmatched.

This clone was picked up a small number of times. This chain links TRBV6-5 with TRBJ2-7, with D possibly matching TRBD1 (6 bases). Trimming shortened V by 2 bases and J by 1 base, and 12 bases separated the two germline ends. Germline-derived CDR1 and CDR2 are MNHEY and SVGAGI. This CDR3 comprises 15 residues. The CDR3 region has the DNA TGTGCCAGCAGTTACCGAGGGGACACGTCCTACGAGCAGTACTTC. It translates to CASSYRGDTSYEQYF.

This chain joins TRBV28 and TRBJ2-4; D is ambiguous. The V end was cut by 3 bases, the J end by 1 base, with 7 bases between. Germline V gene data show CDR1 as MDHEN and CDR2 as SYDVKM. This CDR3 has 14 amino acids. CDR3 protein: CASSLVGAKNIQYF. CDR3 sequence (DNA): TGTGCCAGCAGTTTGGTCGGGGCCAAAAACATTCAGTACTTC.

This clone was picked up a small number of times. V is TRBV7-2 and J is TRBJ2-3; no firm D call. The CDR3 has 16 amino acids. The ends were cut back, 2 bases at V and 7 bases at J, with 19 bases in the middle. Germline CDR1 and CDR2: SGHTA and FQGNSA. Written as DNA, the CDR3 is TGTGCCAGCAGCTTATCAAGCGTTCCACCCTCTTATACGCAGTATTTT. It codes for CASSLSSVPPSYTQYF.

J is TRBJ2-2 and V is TRBV6-6; D is uncertain. CDR3 length: 13 residues. The V gene lost 7 bases and the J gene lost 5 bases, with 11 bases spanning the gap. Germline values: CDR1 MNHNY, CDR2 SVGAGI (reference sequence). The CDR3 nucleotides read TGTGCCAGCATTACGGTCTTTACCGGGGAGCTGTTTTTT. As protein: CASITVFTGELFF.

The gene calls are TRBV18 and TRBJ2-6; 11 bases are shared with TRBD1. The CDR3 has 18 amino acids. With 8 bases clipped from V and 2 bases from J, the junction kept 11 bases outside the gene matches. The germline V gene has CDR1 KGHSH and CDR2 LQKENI. This CDR3 is CASARGQGAHPGANVLTF. Written as DNA, the CDR3 is TGTGCCAGCGCACGCGGACAGGGGGCGCACCCTGGGGCCAACGTCCTGACTTTC.

Here the CDR3 reads CASSQEGEEAFF. For the CDR3, the DNA is TGTGCCAGCAGCCAAGAAGGGGAGGAAGCTTTCTTT. The chain couples TRBV4-2 to TRBJ1-1, with a tentative D call TRBD1 (5 bases). CDR1 and CDR2 (germline): LGHNA, YNFKEQ. The CDR3 has 12 residues. Trimming pared 0 bases from V and 8 bases from J, leaving 7 bases between.

The genes are TRBV7-9 and TRBJ1-1; D gene unclear. The CDR3 has 12 residues. CDR1 and CDR2 (germline): SEHNR, FQNEAQ (reference sequence). Deletions cut 2 bases from V and 4 bases from J, with 5 bases between. CDR3 DNA: TGTGCCAGCAGCTTAACATCCACTGAAGCTTTCTTT. It yields the protein CASSLTSTEAFF.

This clone was found a few times. The chain recombines TRBV6-5 with TRBJ2-7; 8 bases are a match to TRBD1. The germline CDR1 and CDR2 sequences are MNHEY and SVGAGI. The junction had 2 bases not matched to a gene; V was cut back by 5 bases and J by 5 bases. The CDR3 is made up of 12 amino acids. DNA for the CDR3: TGTGCCAGCAGTCTGGACAGGGACGAGCAGTACTTC. It yields the protein CASSLDRDEQYF.

This clone appeared a few times. The chain is built from TRBV5-1 and TRBJ2-7; possible D gene TRBD1, 5 bases. V was clipped by 8 bases and J by 3 bases, with 15 bases between them. Germline CDR1 reads SGHRS; CDR2 reads YFSETQ. The CDR3 has 13 residues. CDR3: CASYGQGGYEQYF. DNA of the CDR3: TGCGCCAGTTACGGGCAGGGTGGCTACGAGCAGTACTTC.

The rearrangement joins TRBV4-2 to TRBJ2-7, with D maybe TRBD2 (6 bases). Germline values: CDR1 LGHNA, CDR2 YNFKEQ. The CDR3 has 13 residues. Between the trimmed V and J ends, which lost 0 bases and 3 bases, there was a span of 6 bases. The chain's CDR3 is CASSQEGGYEQYF. The CDR3 bases are TGTGCCAGCAGCCAAGAGGGAGGCTACGAGCAGTACTTC.

The CDR3 sequence is CASSLPGLGAEQYF. As DNA, the CDR3 is TGTGCCAGCAGCTTACCGGGACTAGGAGCGGAGCAGTACTTC. The chain has TRBV9 and TRBJ2-7; 8 bases agree with TRBD2. This CDR3 is built from 14 residues. V lost 4 bases and J lost 7; bases outside the gene matches: 10. Germline V lookup: CDR1 SGDLS, CDR2 YYNGEE.